Sequencing of this T cell receptor (beta chain) was carried out in a study of blood T cell repertoires in COVID-19. Study details: Acute and convalescent COVID-19 specimens originated in the United States, Italy and Spain. In each case, the material was cDNA or gDNA derived from T cells, B-cell-depleted T cells, or PBMCs.

Methods used by the authors: The authors estimated nucleated cell counts from reference gene primer amplification. Data came from immunoSEQ multiplex PCR; TCRdb stores just in-frame clones and leaves some out. The DNA was the basis for D and trimming; V, J and clone size are from that table. The data show a few hundred thousand clones, approximately 86% seen once. Germline CDR1 reads SGHAT; CDR2 reads FQNNGV. V lost 2 bases, J lost 5 bases, and 12 bases lay in between. There are 15 residues in the CDR3. Sequencing was performed on peripheral blood. The chain is built from TRBV11-2 and TRBJ1-4; maybe TRBD1 (6 bases). The receptor was isolated from a man aged 40-50 years who had recovered from COVID-19. The CDR3 protein is CASSLTGTINEKLFF. The CDR3 DNA follows: TGTGCCAGCAGCTTAACAGGGACGATAAATGAAAAACTGTTTTTT. Combining the CDR3 with reference TRBV11-2 and TRBJ1-4 gives the whole variable domain EAGVAQSPRYKIIEKRQSVAFWCNPISGHATLYWYQQILGQGPKLLIQFQNNGVVDDSQLPKDRFSAERLKGVDSTLKIQPAKLEDSAVYLCASSLTGTINEKLFFGSGTQLSVL.